This T cell receptor beta chain was captured in a study of prognosis after radiotherapy for stage I lung cancer. Template was genomic DNA; TCR beta CDR3 amplified in two multiplex PCR rounds. Primers (each specific to one TRBV or TRBJ gene) were used in first-round PCR. One entry per CDR3 protein, called by TCRdb with MiXCR from the multiplex PCR reads. In the table there are 30,000 to 40,000 distinct CDR3 sequences, approximately 35% of which are singletons. This clonotype has a count of ten or more. This CDR3 is 13 amino acids long. The germline V gene has CDR1 SGHTA and CDR2 FQGNSA. Trimming shortened V by 6 bases and J by 5 bases, and 8 bases separated the two germline ends.

The sequencing here drew on PBMCs, taken before or after stereotactic body radiation therapy (not recorded which). The rearrangement uses TRBV7-2 and TRBJ1-6, with no clear D. The TCR sequence derives from a donor aged 50 or older with non-small cell lung cancer. CDR3 DNA: TGTGCCAGCAGTCCGCCGCATAATTCACCCCTCCACTTT. Its protein product is CASSPPHNSPLHF.